These T cell receptor beta chains were read from a single sample in a study of a mutant IDH1 vaccine in newly diagnosed glioma. These receptors lack a known antigen. Data came from immunoSEQ multiplex PCR; TCRdb stores just in-frame clones and leaves some out. The profile shows about 56,000 clones, 75% to 90% of them singletons. The sequenced sample was PBMCs, obtained from a glioma patient whose treatment included an IDH1 peptide vaccine. The receptors were gathered from a woman aged 45-65 years with glioma. The CDR3 runs from the conserved cysteine through the conserved F or W. A D gene is named only where the DNA matches it firmly. Not every row has a clone size; where given, it reads once, few, many or a size class.

j_call | clone_size | d_call | v_call | cdr3_aa | cdr3_nt
TRBJ1-2 | - | - | TRBV6-1 | CASSEAGRVAGYTF | TGTGCCAGCAGTGAAGCGGGCAGGGTGGCTGGCTACACCTTC
TRBJ1-2 | - | - | TRBV29-1 | CSVEEPDRIPYYGYTF | TGCAGCGTTGAAGAACCCGACAGGATCCCCTACTATGGCTACACCTTC
TRBJ1-1 | few | - | TRBV29-1 | CSCRDGRNTEAFF | TGCAGCTGCCGGGACGGACGGAACACTGAAGCTTTCTTT
TRBJ1-2 | - | TRBD1 | TRBV5-6 | CASSYLGTGPDGYTF | TGTGCCAGCAGCTATCTAGGGACAGGGCCAGATGGCTACACCTTC
TRBJ2-1 | once | - | TRBV7-2 | CASESPGPRPREQFF | TGTGCCAGCGAATCTCCGGGACCTAGGCCCCGGGAGCAGTTCTTC
TRBJ2-3 | few | - | TRBV7-9 | CASSRASTDTQYF | TGTGCCAGCAGTCGAGCCAGCACAGATACGCAGTATTTT
TRBJ1-1 | - | TRBD1 | TRBV28 | CASSEDRGPREAFF | TGTGCCAGCAGTGAGGACAGGGGGCCGAGGGAAGCTTTCTTT
TRBJ1-6 | - | - | TRBV4-1 | CASSRDNSPLHF | TGCGCCAGCAGTCGGGATAATTCACCCCTCCACTTT
TRBJ2-2 | - | - | TRBV12-5 | CASGWGSGELFF | TGTGCTAGTGGTTGGGGTTCCGGGGAGCTGTTTTTT
TRBJ2-2 | - | TRBD1 | TRBV19 | CASSGERGQNGELFF | TGTGCCAGTAGTGGTGAGAGGGGGCAAAACGGGGAGCTGTTTTTT
TRBJ1-1 | - | - | TRBV7-3 | CASSLEGRRAGVEAFF | TGTGCCAGCAGCTTAGAGGGGAGGAGGGCAGGGGTTGAAGCTTTCTTT